Given below is one T cell receptor (beta chain) in context. These data are taken from a study of blood T cell repertoires in COVID-19. The V end was cut by 5 bases, the J end by 4 bases, with 9 bases between. Germline CDR1 SGHVT, CDR2 SQSDAQ. CDR3 length equals 12 residues. The study recruited people aged about 18 to 90 years across approximately 25 US areas. Exposed participants encountered a COVID-19 case during the 2 weeks preceding study entry. Method: immunoSEQ multiplex PCR; TCRdb's copy keeps in-frame clones and lacks some. The sample lists some 320,000 clones, nearly 90% occurring once. Sequencing was performed on PBMCs or T cells enriched from blood (not recorded which). This clonotype was obtained from a woman aged 45 to 65 who had been exposed to COVID-19. The chain links TRBV7-4 to TRBJ2-7; D is undetermined. The CDR3 region has the DNA TGTGCCAGCAGCGAGTCTGAATACGAGCAGTACTTC. Translation: CASSESEYEQYF.